Only a few counts were recorded for the clone carrying this T cell receptor beta chain. The data belong to a study of cytomegalovirus exposure and HLA in healthy donors. PCR was performed using 60 Vbeta and 13 Jbeta primers. Assay: immunoSEQ multiplex PCR; the TCRdb copy retains only in-frame clones and omits some. The profile shows nearly 110,000 clones, about 70% of them singletons. Deletions cut 7 bases from V and 0 bases from J, with 4 bases between. CDR1 and CDR2 (germline): ENHRY, SYGVKD. The CDR3 covers 12 residues. This chain uses TRBV10-3 with TRBJ1-3; D remains ambiguous. The sequenced sample was PBMCs. This clonotype was sampled from a woman between 45 and 60 years old in good health and CMV-seropositive. In nucleotides, the CDR3 is TGTGCCATCAAGAGCTCTGGAAACACCATATATTTT. Amino acid sequence: CAIKSSGNTIYF.